This T cell receptor (beta chain) derives from a study of OX40 agonist ivuxolimab in advanced cancers. Germline CDR1 and CDR2: SGDLS and YYNGEE. The CDR3 length is 14 residues. V was cut by 3 bases and J by 2 bases, with 10 bases left in between. TCRdb's copy holds only in-frame clones and misses some; the assay was immunoSEQ multiplex PCR. The sample lists some 73,000 clones, just under 90% occurring once. V gene TRBV9 combines with J gene TRBJ2-3; no clear D gene. The receptor comes from an adult with an advanced solid tumor such as melanoma, head and neck, liver or kidney cancer. Source: CD4+ or CD8+ T cells sorted from blood, taken in a trial of the OX40 agonist ivuxolimab. The CDR3 loop reads CASSEQKFTDTQYF. The CDR3 nucleotides are TGTGCCAGCAGCGAACAAAAATTCACAGATACGCAGTATTTT.